The entry that follows covers one T cell receptor beta chain sequence. This CDR3 has 16 residues. V dropped 1 base and J dropped 7 bases, with 19 bases sitting between them. Germline V gene sequence: CDR1 SGHVS, CDR2 FQNEAQ. The entry originates in a study of blood T cell repertoires in COVID-19. Cohort placement rested on clinical history that participants reported themselves. Measured with immunoSEQ multiplex PCR; TCRdb has only the in-frame clones, and not every one. This table holds 150,000 or so clones, about 83% found once. The chain uses TRBV7-8 and TRBJ1-1; tentatively, D is TRBD1 (6 bases). The clonotype originates from a woman aged 45 to 65 in a cohort exposed to, infected with or recovered from COVID-19 (not recorded which). Sequenced input: PBMCs or T cells enriched from blood (not recorded which). The CDR3 is CASSLGRGQNTFEAFF. CDR3 DNA sequence: TGTGCCAGCAGCTTAGGGCGAGGACAGAACACCTTTGAAGCTTTCTTT.